The 19 T cell receptor beta chains presented below share a single source sample, sequenced in a study of OX40 agonist ivuxolimab in advanced cancers. Profiled with immunoSEQ multiplex PCR; TCRdb holds only in-frame clones, not every one. The repertoire holds about 70,000 clones, with around 82% as singletons. The sequences come from CD4+ or CD8+ T cells sorted from blood, collected in a trial of the OX40 agonist ivuxolimab. The receptors come from an adult with an advanced solid tumor such as melanoma, head and neck, liver or kidney cancer.

The gene calls are TRBV10-1 and TRBJ2-3, with 7 bases matching TRBD1. J lost 6 bases, V lost 8 bases, and 14 bases had no gene match. Germline assignment: CDR1 WNHNN and CDR2 SYGVQD (reference sequence). This CDR3 contains 15 residues. In DNA, the CDR3 is TGCGCCAGCCAACCGACAGGGACGGTGACCGATACGCAGTATTTT. Translating it yields CASQPTGTVTDTQYF.

The rearrangement joins TRBV11-2 to TRBJ1-2; 9 positions match TRBD1. Germline V lookup: CDR1 SGHAT, CDR2 FQNNGV. V dropped 5 bases and J dropped 3; count of bases not matched to a gene: 10. This CDR3 spans 16 amino acids. CDR3 DNA: TGTGCCAGCAGCATCGACGGGACAGGGTACCACTATGGCTACACCTTC. This sequence encodes CASSIDGTGYHYGYTF.

This clone came up once. The CDR3, as DNA: TGTGCCATCAGTGTAGTAGATCCACCCTATGGCTACACCTTC. Its translation: CAISVVDPPYGYTF. The chain uses TRBV10-3 and TRBJ1-2; D is ambiguous. V lost 4 bases, J lost 4 bases, and 13 bases lay in between. The CDR3 is 14 residues long. Germline CDR1 is ENHRY and CDR2 is SYGVKD.

This chain links TRBV19 with TRBJ1-6; D remains unclear. In germline, CDR1 is LNHDA, CDR2 SQIVND (reference sequence). This CDR3 spans 15 amino acids. V was cut by 7 bases and J by 4 bases, with 14 bases left in between. CDR3 sequence: CASKETRIYNSPLHF. Here the CDR3 DNA reads TGTGCCAGTAAAGAAACCAGAATTTATAATTCACCCCTCCACTTT.

The chain employs TRBV5-1 and TRBJ2-2; possibly TRBD1 for D (6 bases). The CDR3 covers 13 residues. V gave up 7 bases and J gave up 4 bases, with 11 bases separating them. CDR1 is SGHRS and CDR2 is YFSETQ in the germline V gene. CDR3 sequence: CASGQLPTGELFF. CDR3 in DNA: TGCGCCAGCGGACAGCTCCCCACCGGGGAGCTGTTTTTT.

This chain uses TRBV11-2 with TRBJ2-3; D is undetermined. The CDR3 runs to 12 residues. The germline gives CDR1 SGHAT, CDR2 FQNNGV. V was pared by 3 bases and J by 2 bases, with 3 bases between. CDR3 bases: TGTGCCAGCAGCTTGCACACAGATACGCAGTATTTT. Its protein product is CASSLHTDTQYF.

The genes are TRBV18 and TRBJ2-5; D might be TRBD2 (6 bases). The CDR3 is 15 residues long. V was trimmed by 3 bases and J by 5 bases, leaving 16 bases between them. Germline V gives CDR1 KGHSH, CDR2 LQKENI. This CDR3 reads CASSPLGGSLETQYF. CDR3 nucleotides: TGTGCCAGCTCACCCCTGGGGGGAAGCTTGGAGACCCAGTACTTC.

V and J are TRBV7-8 and TRBJ2-4; 8 bases fit TRBD1. This CDR3 has 13 amino acids. Germline CDR1 reads SGHVS; CDR2 reads FQNEAQ. J gave up 6 bases and V 3 bases, and 1 base lay outside the gene matches. The CDR3 DNA reads as TGTGCCAGCAGCTTTACAGGGGGAAACATTCAGTACTTC. This sequence encodes CASSFTGGNIQYF.

The chain uses TRBV19 and TRBJ1-5; D unresolved. V gave up 2 bases and J gave up 6 bases, with 8 bases separating them. The germline V gene has CDR1 LNHDA and CDR2 SQIVND (reference sequence). The length of the CDR3 is 13 residues. DNA of the CDR3: TGTGCCAGTAGTATAAATTTACCTCAGCCCCAGCATTTT. Protein: CASSINLPQPQHF.

This clone was seen a single time. Written as DNA, the CDR3 is TGTGCCAGCAGCTGGACAGACTCTGGGGCCAACGTCCTGACTTTC. Its translation: CASSWTDSGANVLTF. The rearrangement uses TRBV11-2 and TRBJ2-6; tentative D call: TRBD1 (6 bases). The germline V gene encodes CDR1 SGHAT and CDR2 FQNNGV. The V end was cut by 4 bases, the J end by 0 bases, with 7 bases between. This CDR3 region has 15 residues.

This chain joins TRBV7-3 and TRBJ2-6; the D is unclear. The CDR3 spans 14 residues. V lost 3 bases, J lost 1 base, and 4 bases lay in between. Germline V gene data show CDR1 as SGHTA and CDR2 as FQGTGA. Here the CDR3 DNA reads TGTGCCAGCAGCTTGGAGTCTGGGGCCAACGTCCTGACTTTC. Amino acids: CASSLESGANVLTF. The full variable domain, completed using reference TRBV7-3 and TRBJ2-6, is GAGVSQTPSNKVTEKGKYVELRCDPISGHTALYWYRQSLGQGPEFLIYFQGTGAADDSGLPNDRFFAVRPEGSVSTLKIQRTERGDSAVYLCASSLESGANVLTFGAGSRLTVL.

The chain recombines TRBV28 with TRBJ1-1; tentative D call: TRBD1 (5 bases). This CDR3 comprises 13 residues. V lost 6 bases and J lost 2, with 10 bases in between. Germline CDR1 MDHEN, CDR2 SYDVKM. DNA for the CDR3: TGTGCCAGCAGCAGGGTTCATAACACTGAAGCTTTCTTT. Residues: CASSRVHNTEAFF.

This chain connects TRBV4-2 to TRBJ2-1, with D perhaps matching TRBD1 or TRBD2 (5 bases each). V was pared by 6 bases and J by 0 bases, with 18 bases between. The CDR3 has 17 amino acids. The germline V gene has CDR1 LGHNA and CDR2 YNFKEQ. The CDR3 DNA reads TGTGCCAGCAGGATAAGGGACGGTCGAGACTCCTACAATGAGCAGTTCTTC. This gives the protein CASRIRDGRDSYNEQFF.

The V call is TRBV6-5, the J call TRBJ1-1; D gene unclear. There are 14 residues in the CDR3. V gave up 8 bases and J gave up 6 bases, with 19 bases separating them. Germline CDR1 reads MNHEY; CDR2 reads SVGAGI. CDR3 sequence reads: CASLSPGTASEAFF. The CDR3 DNA reads as TGTGCCAGCCTCTCGCCGGGAACAGCCTCTGAAGCTTTCTTT.

The chain links TRBV18 to TRBJ1-1; D may be TRBD1 (6 bases). The CDR3 is made up of 15 amino acids. V lost 9 bases, J lost 3 bases, and 20 bases lay in between. Germline CDR1 and CDR2: KGHSH and LQKENI. CDR3 sequence (DNA): TGTGCCAGTTCCCCGTTTAGGACAGATTACACTGAAGCTTTCTTT. Translating gives CASSPFRTDYTEAFF.

This clone was seen a handful of times. The chain employs TRBV19 and TRBJ1-5, with D possibly TRBD1 on 5 matching bases. Looked up from germline, CDR1 is LNHDA and CDR2 is SQIVND (reference sequence). This CDR3 region has 17 residues. V lost 5 bases and J lost 0, with 17 bases in between. The CDR3 nucleotides read TGTGCCAGTAGTCGCAGGGCCGGGAGTAATAGCAATCAGCCCCAGCATTTT. Translation: CASSRRAGSNSNQPQHF.

The chain couples TRBV29-1 to TRBJ1-2; D gene ambiguous. Germline CDR1 reads SQVTM; CDR2 reads ANQGSEA. The CDR3 has 12 residues. Trimming removed 6 bases at V and 4 bases at J, with 12 bases between. The CDR3 DNA follows: TGCAGCGTGACACTGGGGTCCTATGGCTACACCTTC. Its translation: CSVTLGSYGYTF.

This clone was found once. The rearrangement joins TRBV7-2 to TRBJ2-7; the match to TRBD2 covers 10 bases. V shed 4 bases and J 5 bases; nucleotides not matched to a gene: 5. Germline V gene sequence: CDR1 SGHTA, CDR2 FQGNSA. The CDR3 is 14 residues long. The CDR3 sequence is CASSWGLAGDEQYF. DNA for the CDR3: TGTGCCAGCAGCTGGGGGCTAGCGGGAGACGAGCAGTACTTC.

This clone has only a few counts. The genes are TRBV19 and TRBJ1-5; D is unresolved. The CDR3 sequence is 15 residues long. Germline V gene lookup returns CDR1 LNHDA and CDR2 SQIVND (reference sequence). Trimming took off 3 bases at V and 0 bases at J, with 9 bases between the two ends. The DNA of the CDR3 is TGTGCCAGTAGTATTGCCGGATATAGCAATCAGCCCCAGCATTTT. This encodes CASSIAGYSNQPQHF.